This T cell receptor beta chain appears in the sequencing data of a study of beta chain features in type 1 diabetes (dated 2018 in TCRdb). With regard to the full study: Mean age, gender distribution, total cell number and subset yield did not differ between patients and healthy donors. Across all samples, approximately 98,000,000 sorted cells were examined, and cell number per subset correlated strongly with RNA yield. Regulatory and stem cell-like memory subsets were obtained from only 8 patients and about 8 healthy donors, while naive and central memory subsets were obtained from all 30 or so donors. In the study, recently diagnosed type 1 diabetes patients and matched healthy donors were compared on the TCRB repertoires of their sorted circulating CD4+ T cell subsets. The research as a whole found: Only small numbers of individuals were included in the HLA sub-analyses, which left unresolved whether HLA type had any influence on TCRB rearrangement. Fewer insertions and more nucleotide deletions at VDJ recombination sites were observed in patients with type 1 diabetes, implying thymic rearrangement abnormalities. Shorter templates might have been favored by PCR, but patient and control samples were amplified and corrected together, so both groups would have been affected equally by any skew. Type 1 diabetes patients showed a moderate but significant shortening of TCRB CDR3 length in all four CD4+ subsets. Because cDNA rather than genomic DNA was sequenced, highly expressing activated cells could have been over-represented, although no difference in activation and CD3 levels was found between groups. Naive, central memory and regulatory TCRB repertoires appeared more similar among patients than among healthy donors.

This clone was seen many times. Its antigen target is currently unknown. No qualities accompany the bases; no much larger clone lies one base away. V is pruned by 3 bases and J by 1 base, leaving 7 bases of the junction without a gene match. The germline V gene (reference sequence) gives CDR1 as GTSNPN and CDR2 as SVGIG. The CDR3 sequence holds 15 residues, the cysteine and phenylalanine included. CDR3 DNA is the only sequence kept; it has 45 bases, read in frame from the first base. The High Capacity cDNA Reverse Transcription Kit was used to reverse transcribe all of the isolated RNA, meaning that expressed TCRB transcripts were what got sequenced. Deep immunoSEQ sequencing was applied to naive, central memory and regulatory T cell samples, giving an average of roughly 3.5 million total reads per sample. Sorted cells were lysed in RLT buffer, and RNA was extracted using DNase-treated RNeasy Micro or Mini kits according to cell number. Each cell subset was processed on its own to prevent cross-contamination, while patient and healthy donor samples were processed together. TCRB sequences were amplified from cDNA with the immunoSEQ multiplex PCR, producing 87-bp fragments spanning the CDR3 region. The amplicons were sequenced using the Illumina HiSeq platform. The study's own analysis went as follows. Synthetic template baselines were used to correct PCR bias computationally, reads within Hamming distance 2 were collapsed, and singletons that could not be merged were discarded. By aligning reads against IMGT, V, D and J genes, CDR3 length, and insertions or deletions at six rearrangement sites were assigned. Within each subset, clonotype counts were normalized to the number of sorted cells before true diversity and Gini coefficients were calculated with the tcR R package. The overlap coefficient, calculated on TCRB nucleotide sequences, was used to measure repertoire sharing. This is the immuneACCESS table as TCRdb keeps it, with only in-frame sequences that have V and J called. A part of the clones is gone; compared with another copy, unresolved V genes explain less than half, and the rest is unexplained. Clone size and V and J calls were adopted from that table, with D and trimming inferred from the DNA. The sample table records 130,000 to 150,000 clones; 6.5% to 8.5% of these occur just once. The top ten clones comprise under 1.5% of the sample.

A single peripheral blood draw of 90 to 150 mL on average was collected from each donor into heparinised tubes. Naive, central memory, regulatory and stem cell-like memory CD4+ T cells were sorted on a BD FACSAria II using a panel including CD45RO, CCR7, CD25, CD127, CD95 and CD27. A purity above 95% was achieved for all sorted populations. Right away, PBMCs were isolated by Lymphoprep density gradient centrifugation and were stained directly, with no culture step. To minimize batch effects, samples were stained and sorted in pairs, one healthy donor with one patient per experiment. This TCR was sampled from a woman aged 30 to 39 in good health. The V and J genes are TRBV30 and TRBJ2-3, and 7 junction bases match TRBD2. Sequencing was done on a sample of central memory CD4+ T cells from blood. The CDR3 has the sequence CAWSHPGLGTDTQYF. The sequence in DNA is TGTGCCTGGAGCCACCCCGGACTAGGCACAGATACGCAGTATTTT.